The TCR beta chain under discussion was sequenced for a study of vaccination and CD4 T cells after COVID-19. Study context: Overlapping spike peptides of SARS-CoV-2, HCoV-NL63, HCoV-OC43 and HCoV-229E were used, and cells were stimulated with them. Cultures that served as controls received a CEFX pool, an HIV-1 Nef pool, or no peptide. Study-level points and caveats: Spike mono-reactivity was found in 304 of 307 vaccine-specific clones from convalescent patients.

Treatment specified: approximately 9-day PBMC culture with coronavirus spike peptide pools or control peptides (ViraFEST assay). CD4+ T cells were isolated by negative selection after 10 days of culture. Cultured CD4+ T-cell DNA underwent Oncomine TCR Beta short-read sequencing. TCRdb re-derived calls from the PCR reads in MiXCR, one entry per CDR3 protein. Among around 19,000 distinct CDR3 sequences listed, roughly 37% were seen once. Turning to this clonotype: Its antigen remains unknown.

V was clipped by 1 base and J by 5 bases, with 8 bases between them. Germline V gene lookup returns CDR1 SGHTA and CDR2 FQGTGA. The CDR3 covers 13 residues. This sample comprised CD4+ T cells from blood, cultured in vitro, obtained before SARS-CoV-2 vaccination. The TCR comes from a human donor who received a COVID-19 vaccine. The chain links TRBV7-3 to TRBJ2-5; D is possibly TRBD2 (5 bases). CDR3 sequence reads: CASSLRGQETQYF. The DNA of the CDR3 is TGTGCCAGCAGCTTAAGAGGGCAGGAGACCCAGTACTTC.